These 13 T cell receptor beta chains were sequenced from one sample in a study of CD8 T cells in ankylosing spondylitis. The study, taken as a whole, reports: Among TCR beta sequences, a motif of several highly homologous variants appeared characteristic of ankylosing spondylitis blood.

These receptors are not linked to any known antigen. TCRdb re-derived calls from the 5' RACE reads in MiXCR, one entry per CDR3 protein. The data contain hundreds of thousands of distinct CDR3 sequences, 25% to 30% of them seen just once; the ten biggest clones take up about 0.89%. Sequencing used blood, either unsorted or a sorted T cell fraction (not recorded which). The receptors were gathered from a male donor with ankylosing spondylitis.

This clonotype was detected a few times. The rearrangement links TRBV3-1 to TRBJ2-5, with a possible D match to TRBD2 (7 bases). This CDR3 spans 15 amino acids. CDR1 and CDR2 from the germline V gene are LGHDT and YNNKEL (reference sequence). Deletions cut 3 bases from V and 5 bases from J, with 16 bases between. This chain's CDR3 is CASSHRSRGGETQYF. For the CDR3, the DNA is TGTGCCAGCAGCCATCGCTCCAGGGGAGGGGAGACCCAGTACTTC.

A few counts support this clonotype. Written as DNA, the CDR3 is TGTGCCAGTCAGCGAAACCAAGAGACCCAGTACTTC. It yields the protein CASQRNQETQYF. The rearrangement uses TRBV6-1 and TRBJ2-5; the D is unclear. Germline V lookup: CDR1 MNHNS, CDR2 SASEGT. With 9 bases removed from V and 0 bases from J, the gap between germline ends came to 8 bases. The CDR3 has 12 amino acids.

This clonotype was detected only a few times. V usage is TRBV5-1 and J usage is TRBJ2-3, with D maybe TRBD2 (6 bases). Germline values: CDR1 SGHRS, CDR2 YFSETQ. The CDR3 length is 16 residues. Trimming shortened V by 4 bases and J by 3 bases, and 18 bases separated the two germline ends. CDR3 amino acids: CASSRDSSLGTDTQYF. DNA of the CDR3: TGCGCCAGCAGCCGGGACTCTAGCCTAGGGACAGATACGCAGTATTTT. Supplemented by reference TRBV5-1 and TRBJ2-3, the full variable domain reads KAGVTQTPRYLIKTRGQQVTLSCSPISGHRSVSWYQQTPGQGLQFLFEYFSETQRNKGNFPGRFSGRQFSNSRSEMNVSTLELGDSALYLCASSRDSSLGTDTQYFGPGTRLTVL.

The V and J genes are TRBV6-2 or TRBV6-3 and TRBJ2-1; 10 bases fit TRBD2. The V segment lost 0 bases and the J segment 10 bases; nucleotides outside the gene matches: 9. CDR1 and CDR2 from the germline V gene are MNHEY and SVGEGT. The CDR3 extends over 16 amino acids. Written as DNA, the CDR3 is TGTGCCAGCAGTTACTCGGGAGCGGGAGGGCCATGGGAGCAGTTCTTC. It encodes CASSYSGAGGPWEQFF.

The chain recombines TRBV11-2 with TRBJ1-5; a weak D match, TRBD1 (6 bases). Trimming left V 0 bases short and J 6 bases short, with 9 bases between. Looked up from germline, CDR1 is SGHAT and CDR2 is FQNNGV. This CDR3 contains 14 residues. CDR3 bases: TGTGCCAGCAGCTTAGATCAAGGGGGTCAGCCCCAGCATTTT. Protein sequence: CASSLDQGGQPQHF.

The chain has TRBV15 and TRBJ1-1; D is uncertain. The V end lost 1 base, the J end lost 1 base, and 7 bases lay between the germline ends. The CDR3 has 14 residues. Per the germline V gene, CDR1 is LNHNV and CDR2 is YYDKDF (reference sequence). CDR3 DNA: TGTGCCACCAGCAGAGCACACAGGAACACTGAAGCTTTCTTT. Encoded protein: CATSRAHRNTEAFF.

Here the CDR3 DNA reads TGTGCCAGCAGCGCCAAAGGGTGGACTAAGGACGAGCAGTTCTTC. Protein sequence: CASSAKGWTKDEQFF. The rearrangement joins TRBV7-2 to TRBJ2-1, with TRBD2 as a possible D gene (6 bases). This CDR3 is 15 amino acids long. From germline, CDR1 is SGHTA and CDR2 FQGNSA. Between the trimmed V and J ends, which lost 5 bases and 10 bases, there was a span of 21 bases. The whole variable domain, filled in from reference TRBV7-2 and TRBJ2-1, reads GAGVSQSPSNKVTEKGKDVELRCDPISGHTALYWYRQSLGQGLEFLIYFQGNSAPDKSGLPSDRFSAERTGGSVSTLTIQRTQQEDSAVYLCASSAKGWTKDEQFFGPGTRLTVL.

This chain uses TRBV24-1 with TRBJ2-5; D is uncertain. The CDR3 spans 11 residues. The V gene lost 4 bases and the J gene lost 7 bases, with 6 bases spanning the gap. Germline V gene data show CDR1 as KGHDR and CDR2 as SFDVKD. The CDR3 region has the DNA TGTGCCACCAGTGACAAGGGGACCCAGTACTTC. It codes for CATSDKGTQYF.

This clonotype was found a few times. V gene TRBV7-9 combines with J gene TRBJ1-2; D possibly corresponds to TRBD1 (6 bases). This CDR3 spans 14 amino acids. V was cut by 6 bases and J by 3 bases, with 14 bases left in between. The germline V gene encodes CDR1 SEHNR and CDR2 FQNEAQ (reference sequence). CDR3 nucleotides: TGTGCCAGCAGTTGGGACATAATAGACTATGGCTACACCTTC. This translates into CASSWDIIDYGYTF.

The chain links TRBV6-5 to TRBJ1-5; tentatively, D is TRBD1 (6 bases). Trimming took off 4 bases at V and 6 bases at J, with 13 bases between the two ends. The CDR3 is 14 amino acids. Germline V CDR1 and CDR2: MNHEY, SVGAGI. CDR3 sequence (DNA): TGTGCCAGCAGTTCAGGGGTTTCTCCTCAGCCCCAGCATTTT. Translated: CASSSGVSPQPQHF.

The V and J genes are TRBV7-2 and TRBJ1-1, with a possible D match to TRBD1 (6 bases). V lost 3 bases and J lost 5, with 13 bases in between. CDR1 is SGHTA, CDR2 FQGNSA, per germline. The CDR3 contains 14 residues. The CDR3 is CASSFVNRVTEAFF. Written as DNA, the CDR3 is TGTGCCAGCAGCTTCGTCAACAGGGTTACTGAAGCTTTCTTT. The full variable domain, rest sourced from reference TRBV7-2 and TRBJ1-1, is GAGVSQSPSNKVTEKGKDVELRCDPISGHTALYWYRQSLGQGLEFLIYFQGNSAPDKSGLPSDRFSAERTGGSVSTLTIQRTQQEDSAVYLCASSFVNRVTEAFFGQGTRLTVV.

This clonotype was recorded a few times. The chain combines TRBV20-1 with TRBJ2-7; tentatively, D is TRBD2 (6 bases). The CDR3 loop spans 14 amino acids. From germline, CDR1 is DFQATT and CDR2 SNEGSKA (reference sequence). V lost 5 bases and J lost 4, with 18 bases in between. The CDR3 coding sequence is TGCAGTGCTCAAAGCCTTGGCGGGAAGTACGAGCAGTACTTC. Translating it yields CSAQSLGGKYEQYF.

The CDR3 DNA reads as TGTGCCAGCAGCCATGGGGGGGAGCTGTTTTTT. Amino acid sequence: CASSHGGELFF. This chain joins TRBV3-1 and TRBJ2-2; D unresolved. The CDR3 runs to 11 residues. Trimming stripped 3 bases from V and 8 bases from J, with 4 bases between. The V gene's germline CDR1 is LGHDT and CDR2 YNNKEL (reference sequence).